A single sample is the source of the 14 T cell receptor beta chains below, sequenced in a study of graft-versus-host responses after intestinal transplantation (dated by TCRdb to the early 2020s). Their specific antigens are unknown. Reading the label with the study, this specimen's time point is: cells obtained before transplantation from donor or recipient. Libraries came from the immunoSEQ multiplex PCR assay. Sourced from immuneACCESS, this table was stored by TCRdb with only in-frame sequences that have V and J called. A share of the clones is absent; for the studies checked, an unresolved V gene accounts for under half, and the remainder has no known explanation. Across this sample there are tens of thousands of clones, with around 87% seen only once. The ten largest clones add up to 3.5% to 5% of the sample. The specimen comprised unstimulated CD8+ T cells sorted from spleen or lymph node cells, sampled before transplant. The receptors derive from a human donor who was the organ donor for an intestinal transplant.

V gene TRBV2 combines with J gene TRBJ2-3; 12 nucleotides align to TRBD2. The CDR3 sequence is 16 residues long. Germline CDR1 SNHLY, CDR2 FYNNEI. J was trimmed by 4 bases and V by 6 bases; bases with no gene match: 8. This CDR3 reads CASRDRLAGAPDTQYF. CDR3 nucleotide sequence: TGTGCCAGCAGGGACAGACTAGCGGGGGCCCCAGATACGCAGTATTTT.

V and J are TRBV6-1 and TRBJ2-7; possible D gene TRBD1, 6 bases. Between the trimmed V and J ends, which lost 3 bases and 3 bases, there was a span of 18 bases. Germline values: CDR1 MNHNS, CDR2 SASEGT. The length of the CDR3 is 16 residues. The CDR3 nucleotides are TGTGCCAGCAGTGACAGAGTTAGGGGGTATGGCTACGAGCAGTACGTC. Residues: CASSDRVRGYGYEQYV.

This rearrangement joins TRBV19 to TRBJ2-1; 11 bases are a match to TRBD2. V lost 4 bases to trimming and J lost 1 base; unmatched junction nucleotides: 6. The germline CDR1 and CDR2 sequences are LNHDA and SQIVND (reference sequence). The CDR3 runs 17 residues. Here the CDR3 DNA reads TGTGCCAGTAGTACCCAGACTAGCGGGGAGTCCTACAATGAGCAGTTCTTC. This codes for CASSTQTSGESYNEQFF.

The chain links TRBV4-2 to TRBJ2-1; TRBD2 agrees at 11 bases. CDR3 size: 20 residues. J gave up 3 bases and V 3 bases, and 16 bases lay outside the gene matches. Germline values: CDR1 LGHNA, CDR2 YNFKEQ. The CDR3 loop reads CASSQEGPASGGSLYNEQFF. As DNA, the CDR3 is TGTGCCAGCAGCCAGGAAGGCCCGGCTAGCGGGGGGTCTCTCTACAATGAGCAGTTCTTC.

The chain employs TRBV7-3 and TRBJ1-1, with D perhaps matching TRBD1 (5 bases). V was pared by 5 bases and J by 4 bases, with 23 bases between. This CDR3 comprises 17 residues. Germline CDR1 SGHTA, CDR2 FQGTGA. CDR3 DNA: TGTGCCAGCAGCCCTCCCGACAGTCGGGTTGGTTGCACTGAAGCTTTCTTT. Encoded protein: CASSPPDSRVGCTEAFF.

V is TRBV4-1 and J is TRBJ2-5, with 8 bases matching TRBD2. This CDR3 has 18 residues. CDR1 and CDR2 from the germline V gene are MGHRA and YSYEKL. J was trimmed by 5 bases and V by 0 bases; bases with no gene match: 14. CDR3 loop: CASSQEGDSGISRETQYF. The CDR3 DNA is TGCGCCAGCAGCCAAGAAGGGGATAGCGGGATAAGCAGGGAGACCCAGTACTTC.

The CDR3 protein is CASRSGLAGGTDTQYF. In nucleotides, the CDR3 is TGTGCCAGCAGATCTGGACTAGCGGGGGGAACAGATACGCAGTATTTT. V is TRBV13 and J is TRBJ2-3; 14 bases map to TRBD2. Germline CDR1 and CDR2: PRHDT and FYEKMQ (reference sequence). The CDR3 runs to 16 residues. Trimming took 6 bases from V and 3 from J; bases not matched to a gene: 5.

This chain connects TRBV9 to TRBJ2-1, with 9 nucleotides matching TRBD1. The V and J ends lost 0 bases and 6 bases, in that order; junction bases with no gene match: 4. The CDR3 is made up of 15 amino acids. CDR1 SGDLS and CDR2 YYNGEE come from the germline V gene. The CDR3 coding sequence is TGTGCCAGCAGCGTAGTGGACAGGGGATCCAATGAGCAGTTCTTC. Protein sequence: CASSVVDRGSNEQFF.

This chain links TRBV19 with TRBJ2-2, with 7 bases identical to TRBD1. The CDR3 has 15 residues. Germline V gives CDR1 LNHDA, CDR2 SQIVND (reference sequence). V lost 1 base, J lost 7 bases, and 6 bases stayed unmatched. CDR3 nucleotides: TGTGCCAGTAGTATAGGCACAGGGGCATACGGGGAGCTGTTTTTT. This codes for CASSIGTGAYGELFF.

The CDR3, as DNA: TGCGCCAGCAGTGGAAGCCCGGGACAGGGGTTCGATGAGCAGTTCTTC. Protein: CASSGSPGQGFDEQFF. The rearrangement links TRBV10-1 to TRBJ2-1; 10 bases are a match to TRBD1. The CDR3 loop spans 16 amino acids. Germline loops: CDR1 WNHNN, CDR2 SYGVQD (reference sequence). Germline trimming cut 4 bases from V and 8 bases from J; bases unmatched to any gene: 11.

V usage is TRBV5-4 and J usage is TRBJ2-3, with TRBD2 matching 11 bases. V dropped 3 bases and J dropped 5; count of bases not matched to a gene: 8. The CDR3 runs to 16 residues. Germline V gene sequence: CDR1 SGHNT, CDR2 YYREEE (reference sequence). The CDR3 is CASSSTTSGGIDTQYF. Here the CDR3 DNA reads TGTGCCAGCAGCTCCACTACTAGCGGGGGAATAGATACGCAGTATTTT.

This CDR3 is CASSYSDSLSTDTQYF. DNA for the CDR3: TGTGCCAGCAGTTACTCGGACAGCCTAAGCACAGATACGCAGTATTTT. This chain joins TRBV6-5 and TRBJ2-3, with D maybe TRBD1 (6 bases). Trimming removed 0 bases at V and 0 bases at J, with 10 bases between. The CDR3 has 16 residues. Germline values: CDR1 MNHEY, CDR2 SVGAGI.

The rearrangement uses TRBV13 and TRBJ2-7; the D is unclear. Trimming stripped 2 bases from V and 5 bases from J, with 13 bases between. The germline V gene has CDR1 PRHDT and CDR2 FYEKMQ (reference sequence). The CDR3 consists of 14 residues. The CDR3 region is CASSLSQVMHEQYV. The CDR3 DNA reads TGTGCCAGCAGCTTATCTCAGGTGATGCACGAGCAGTACGTC.

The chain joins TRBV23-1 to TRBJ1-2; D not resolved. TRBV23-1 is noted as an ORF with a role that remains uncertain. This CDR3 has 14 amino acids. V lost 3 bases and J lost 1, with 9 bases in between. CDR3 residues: CASSQRRINYGYTF. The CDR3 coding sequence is TGCGCCAGCAGTCAGCGCAGGATTAACTATGGCTACACCTTC.